Below, 4 T cell receptor beta chains from the same sample are listed, as sequenced in a study of molecular identifiers for immune sequencing clone quantification. In TCRdb, the PCR reads were re-called with MiXCR into one record per CDR3 protein. Here the sample spans 65,000 to 70,000 distinct CDR3 sequences, 15% to 20% being singletons. The sample consisted of naive CD8+ T cells from blood, with Jurkat cell RNA spiked in. Documented subset: FACS-sorted CD8+CD4-CCR7+CD45RA+ naive T cells. These receptors all come from a human donor in good health. Some libraries in this study had Jurkat cell RNA spiked in.

There are many counts of this clonotype. V gene TRBV27 combines with J gene TRBJ2-3; TRBD2 agrees at 8 bases. V gave up 5 bases and J gave up 2 bases; unmatched junction bases: 3. The CDR3 sequence is 14 residues long. The germline V gene encodes CDR1 MNHEY and CDR2 SMNVEV (reference sequence). The CDR3 bases are TGTGCCAGCAGTACTAGCGGATTCACAGATACGCAGTATTTT. The encoded protein is CASSTSGFTDTQYF.

This clonotype was counted between two and nine times. It may be a read error: a sequence one base away is much more abundant. Because the CDR3's place on the DNA is in doubt, the DNA is left out and the CDR3 is given as listed by TCRdb. This chain connects TRBV29-1 to TRBJ1-1; the table's D call, TRBD1, has no DNA check behind it. Germline lookup yields CDR1 SQVTM and CDR2 ANQGSEA. The CDR3 comprises 12 residues, both ends counted. The CDR3 loop is CSVGTGITEALF.

This clonotype was picked up many times. The V and J genes are TRBV29-1 and TRBJ2-3; the match to TRBD2 covers 9 bases. CDR1 is SQVTM and CDR2 is ANQGSEA in the germline V gene. The V and J ends lost 7 bases and 6 bases, in that order; junction bases with no gene match: 14. The CDR3 loop spans 15 amino acids. Here the CDR3 reads CSGHVEVAGEDTQYF. CDR3 in DNA: TGCAGCGGGCATGTAGAAGTAGCGGGAGAGGATACGCAGTATTTT.

In this sample, this clonotype turned up many times. V gene TRBV7-8 combines with J gene TRBJ2-7, with no clear D. The CDR3 has 13 residues. The V and J ends lost 1 base and 2 bases respectively, with 6 bases between them. Germline CDR1 and CDR2: SGHVS and FQNEAQ. The CDR3 DNA follows: TGTGCCAGCAGCTTAGAGCTTACCTACGAGCAGTACTTC. Its translation: CASSLELTYEQYF. The full variable domain, rest sourced from reference TRBV7-8 and TRBJ2-7, is GAGVSQSPRYKVAKRGQDVALRCDPISGHVSLFWYQQALGQGPEFLTYFQNEAQLDKSGLPSDRFFAERPEGSVSTLKIQRTQQEDSAVYLCASSLELTYEQYFGPGTRLTVT.